Shown below are 9 T cell receptor beta chains from a single sample sequenced in a study of PD-L1 blockade in urothelial cancer. TCRdb's table, derived via immunoSEQ multiplex PCR, lists solely in-frame clones and lacks some. Counted here are about 72,000 clones, roughly 90% occurring once; the ten biggest clones make up around 4.2%. The time point here: pretreatment peripheral blood. Material: PBMCs, obtained around atezolizumab (anti-PD-L1) treatment. Every receptor here comes from a man in his 70s with urothelial cancer.

The gene calls are TRBV5-1 and TRBJ1-2; D perhaps matches TRBD1 (5 bases). Trimming took off 5 bases at V and 0 bases at J, with 11 bases between the two ends. Germline CDR1 SGHRS, CDR2 YFSETQ. This CDR3 region has 14 residues. This CDR3 is CASRTETANYGYTF. The CDR3 coding sequence is TGCGCCAGCAGAACGGAGACAGCTAACTATGGCTACACCTTC.

This sequence joins TRBV19 and TRBJ2-2, with 12 bases that match TRBD2. The CDR3 is made up of 16 amino acids. V lost 6 bases, J lost 10 bases, and 12 bases stayed unmatched. Per germline, CDR1 LNHDA and CDR2 SQIVND (reference sequence). CDR3 residues: CASRTGASGRAPELFF. DNA for the CDR3: TGTGCCAGTAGAACCGGCGCTAGCGGGAGGGCCCCGGAGCTGTTTTTT.

V is TRBV18 and J is TRBJ1-1; D gene ambiguous. The ends were cut back, 1 base at V and 2 bases at J, with 8 bases in the middle. Germline V gene sequence: CDR1 KGHSH, CDR2 LQKENI. The CDR3 has 14 residues. The CDR3 DNA reads TGTGCCAGCTCACCACGGGCCGTTAACACTGAAGCTTTCTTT. Its translation: CASSPRAVNTEAFF. The full variable domain, in which reference TRBV18 and TRBJ1-1 provide the parts outside the CDR3, is NAGVMQNPRHLVRRRGQEARLRCSPMKGHSHVYWYRQLPEEGLKFMVYLQKENIIDESGMPKERFSAEFPKEGPSILRIQQVVRGDSAAYFCASSPRAVNTEAFFGQGTRLTVV.

V usage is TRBV30 and J usage is TRBJ2-2; D is ambiguous. The CDR3 is 14 residues long. Germline lookup yields CDR1 GTSNPN and CDR2 SVGIG (reference sequence). The germline V and J ends were trimmed by 0 bases and 0 bases, with 5 bases remaining between them. The chain's CDR3 is CAWSVPANTGELFF. CDR3 nucleotide sequence: TGTGCCTGGAGTGTACCAGCGAACACCGGGGAGCTGTTTTTT.

The CDR3 region is CASSLPGPRVTIYF. The CDR3 DNA sequence: TGTGCCAGCAGTTTACCAGGCCCCCGCGTCACCATATATTTT. The chain links TRBV28 to TRBJ1-3; no reliable D call. The length of the CDR3 is 14 residues. V was cut by 2 bases and J by 9 bases, with 14 bases left in between. Germline lookup yields CDR1 MDHEN and CDR2 SYDVKM.

The chain is built from TRBV6-1 and TRBJ2-3, with 11 bases fitting TRBD1. The CDR3 runs 15 residues. V was clipped by 7 bases and J by 4 bases; unmatched bases: 7. Germline values: CDR1 MNHNS, CDR2 SASEGT. CDR3 region: CASKTGQGVPDTQYF. DNA for the CDR3: TGTGCCAGCAAGACGGGACAGGGGGTCCCAGATACGCAGTATTTT.

The CDR3 DNA sequence: TGTGCCAGCAGCAAAGGGGAAGGGAGGTGGGCGAACACTGAAGCTTTCTTT. Translating gives CASSKGEGRWANTEAFF. The chain uses TRBV21-1 and TRBJ1-1. TRBV21-1 counts as a pseudogene. CDR3 size: 17 residues.

This rearrangement joins TRBV28 to TRBJ2-3; 10 positions agree with TRBD2. CDR1 is MDHEN and CDR2 is SYDVKM in the germline V gene. V gave up 6 bases and J gave up 14 bases; unmatched junction bases: 8. The CDR3 extends over 12 amino acids. The CDR3 loop is CASSQASGGWYF. The CDR3 region has the DNA TGTGCCAGCAGCCAAGCTAGCGGGGGCTGGTATTTT.

The V and J genes are TRBV28 and TRBJ2-5, with a possible D match to TRBD2 (5 bases). The CDR3 sequence is 14 residues long. CDR1 is MDHEN, CDR2 SYDVKM, per germline. The germline V and J ends were trimmed by 5 bases and 3 bases, with 13 bases remaining between them. CDR3 loop: CASSDYLLKETQYF. CDR3 nucleotide sequence: TGTGCCAGCAGTGACTACCTTCTTAAAGAGACCCAGTACTTC.